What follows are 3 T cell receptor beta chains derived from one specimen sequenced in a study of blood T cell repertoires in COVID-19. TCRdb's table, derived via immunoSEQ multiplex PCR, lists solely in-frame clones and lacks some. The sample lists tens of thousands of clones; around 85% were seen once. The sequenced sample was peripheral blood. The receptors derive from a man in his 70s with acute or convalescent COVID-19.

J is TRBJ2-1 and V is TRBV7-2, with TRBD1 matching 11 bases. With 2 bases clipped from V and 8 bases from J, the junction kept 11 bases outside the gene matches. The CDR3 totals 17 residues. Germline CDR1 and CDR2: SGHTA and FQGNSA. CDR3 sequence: CASSLTIRLDRGHEQFF. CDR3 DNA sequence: TGTGCCAGCAGCTTAACCATTAGGTTGGACAGGGGGCATGAGCAGTTCTTC.

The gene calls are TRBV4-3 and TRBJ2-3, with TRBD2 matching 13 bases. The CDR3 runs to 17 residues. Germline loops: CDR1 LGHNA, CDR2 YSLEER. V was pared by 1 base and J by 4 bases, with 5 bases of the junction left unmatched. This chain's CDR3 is CASSQALAGGWSDTQYF. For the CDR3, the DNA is TGCGCCAGCAGCCAAGCACTAGCGGGAGGGTGGTCAGATACGCAGTATTTT.

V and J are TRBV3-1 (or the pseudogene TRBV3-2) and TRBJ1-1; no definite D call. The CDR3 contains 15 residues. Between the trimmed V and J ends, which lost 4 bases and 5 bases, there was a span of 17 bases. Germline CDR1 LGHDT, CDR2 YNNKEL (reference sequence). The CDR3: CASSPRIADITEAFF. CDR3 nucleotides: TGTGCCAGCAGCCCTCGGATTGCAGACATTACTGAAGCTTTCTTT.